Below are 24 T cell receptor beta chains sequenced from a single sample in a study of monozygotic twins with inflammatory bowel disease. TCRdb re-called the 5' RACE reads and shows each CDR3 protein once, DNA omitted. The sample is made up of approximately 110,000 distinct CDR3 sequences, and the top ten hold 12% of it. Sequenced: blood. The receptors were gathered from a human donor with ulcerative colitis or Crohn's disease, or a healthy co-twin of an affected twin (not recorded which).

The gene calls are TRBV20-1 and TRBJ2-5; TCRdb's assignment of TRBD1 cannot be checked, as there is no DNA. The CDR3 is made up of 13 amino acids. Germline assignment: CDR1 DFQATT and CDR2 SNEGSKA (reference sequence). The CDR3 loop reads CSASGQIQETQYF.

This rearrangement joins TRBV4-1 to TRBJ2-7; TCRdb's D call of TRBD1 is untestable without DNA. CDR1 and CDR2 (germline): MGHRA, YSYEKL. There are 17 residues in the CDR3. CDR3: CASSQERVAESSYEQYF.

The chain recombines TRBV27 with TRBJ1-3; there is no DNA to check the TCRdb D call of TRBD1. There are 15 residues in the CDR3. Germline loops: CDR1 MNHEY, CDR2 SMNVEV (reference sequence). The CDR3 here is CASSPTNRAGNTIYF.

The J gene is TRBJ1-5, the V gene TRBV5-3. TRBV5-3 is classed as an ORF, of uncertain function. The length of the CDR3 is 13 residues. CDR3 sequence reads: CGRGLLGNQPQHF.

The chain couples TRBV19 to TRBJ1-4; TCRdb's D call, TRBD1, is unchecked because there is no DNA. The CDR3 has 16 residues. Looked up from germline, CDR1 is LNHDA and CDR2 is SQIVND (reference sequence). CDR3 in amino acids: CASSRKLGHTHEKLFF.

The chain couples TRBV7-2 to TRBJ2-2; there is no DNA to check the TCRdb D call of TRBD2. CDR3 size: 17 residues. The V gene's germline CDR1 is SGHTA and CDR2 FQGNSA. Here the CDR3 reads CASSLVAGYLNTGELFF.

The J gene is TRBJ2-7, the V gene TRBV5-1. The CDR3 runs 11 residues. Germline CDR1 is SGHRS and CDR2 is YFSETQ. This CDR3 is CASSLAYEQYF.

The chain uses TRBV3-1 and TRBJ2-1; no DNA is available, so the TRBD2 call from TCRdb remains unchecked. Germline loops: CDR1 LGHDT, CDR2 YNNKEL (reference sequence). CDR3 size: 13 residues. Here the CDR3 reads CASSQGGYNEQFF.

The chain has TRBV11-3 and TRBJ2-1; the D call from TCRdb, TRBD1, cannot be confirmed without DNA. Germline assignment: CDR1 SGHNT and CDR2 YENEEA. The CDR3 is made up of 15 amino acids. The CDR3 protein is CASSLRTGGISEQFF.

The rearrangement links TRBV11-2 to TRBJ2-1. Germline-derived CDR1 and CDR2 are SGHAT and FQNNGV. The CDR3 sequence is 12 residues long. The CDR3 region is CASSPNYNEQFF.

The chain has TRBV7-2 and TRBJ2-2. Germline V CDR1 and CDR2: SGHTA, FQGNSA. CDR3 size: 15 residues. CDR3 sequence: CASSGFVVGTGELFF.

The chain links TRBV10-3 to TRBJ1-6; TCRdb returns TRBD1, unconfirmable since there is no DNA. Germline CDR1 is ENHRY and CDR2 is SYGVKD. The CDR3 runs to 16 residues. The CDR3 protein is CAISPSSTGYISPLHF.

The chain links TRBV5-1 to TRBJ1-1; as DNA is missing, the TRBD1 call by TCRdb cannot be tested. The CDR3 sequence is 15 residues long. Germline assignment: CDR1 SGHRS and CDR2 YFSETQ. The CDR3 sequence is CASSLEGVAGTEAFF.

The chain uses TRBV12-3 or TRBV12-4 and TRBJ1-2. This CDR3 spans 14 amino acids. CDR3 sequence reads: CASSLGQKDGGYTF.

The chain employs TRBV10-3 and TRBJ1-5; checking the TCRdb D call of TRBD1 is not possible without DNA. The CDR3 has 16 residues. Germline V CDR1 and CDR2: ENHRY, SYGVKD. The CDR3 reads CASAGTGVIGNQPQHF.

The rearrangement joins TRBV11-3 to TRBJ2-1; TCRdb picks TRBD1, but there is no DNA to check that call. Germline values: CDR1 SGHNT, CDR2 YENEEA. The length of the CDR3 is 16 residues. CDR3 residues: CASSFTTGVDYNEQFF. The variable domain in full, completed from reference TRBV11-3 and TRBJ2-1, reads EAGVVQSPRYKIIEKKQPVAFWCNPISGHNTLYWYLQNLGQGPELLIRYENEEAVDDSQLPKDRFSAERLKGVDSTLKIQPAELGDSAVYLCASSFTTGVDYNEQFFGPGTRLTVL.

The chain has TRBV7-2 and TRBJ1-4. Germline assignment: CDR1 SGHTA and CDR2 FQGNSA. This CDR3 contains 16 residues. The CDR3 reads CASSLGSSATNEKLFF.

The chain recombines TRBV7-2 with TRBJ2-4; the D call of TRBD1 rests on TCRdb alone, since no DNA is present to check it. The CDR3 is made up of 16 amino acids. The germline V gene has CDR1 SGHTA and CDR2 FQGNSA. CDR3 protein: CASSLVSGLSKNIQYF.

The chain combines TRBV28 with TRBJ2-5. Germline V gene lookup returns CDR1 MDHEN and CDR2 SYDVKM. This CDR3 region has 14 residues. The CDR3 spells CASSLEPSQETQYF.

This chain links TRBV18 with TRBJ2-7; absent DNA, TCRdb's TRBD2 call cannot be checked. The germline CDR1 and CDR2 sequences are KGHSH and LQKENI. CDR3 length: 14 amino acids. The CDR3 region is CASSTGLAGYEQYF.

This chain links TRBV20-1 with TRBJ2-2; TCRdb's assignment of TRBD1 cannot be checked, as there is no DNA. The CDR3 is made up of 14 amino acids. Looked up from germline, CDR1 is DFQATT and CDR2 is SNEGSKA (reference sequence). The CDR3 region is CSARGGQGPGELFF.

The V gene is TRBV7-9, the J gene TRBJ2-1; with no DNA, the TCRdb D assignment of TRBD1 cannot be verified. CDR3 length: 14 residues. Germline CDR1 reads SEHNR; CDR2 reads FQNEAQ (reference sequence). CDR3 residues: CASSPRAGYNEQFF. Looking up the rest from reference TRBV7-9 and TRBJ2-1 gives the full variable domain: DTGVSQNPRHKITKRGQNVTFRCDPISEHNRLYWYRQTLGQGPEFLTYFQNEAQLEKSRLLSDRFSAERPKGSFSTLEIQRTEQGDSAMYLCASSPRAGYNEQFFGPGTRLTVL.

This CDR3 reads CSADGWEAETQYF. This chain connects TRBV20-1 to TRBJ2-5. The CDR3 is 13 amino acids. From germline, CDR1 is DFQATT and CDR2 SNEGSKA (reference sequence).

V and J are TRBV19 and TRBJ2-6; TCRdb names TRBD1, which stays unverified in the absence of DNA. The CDR3 covers 16 residues. Germline V lookup: CDR1 LNHDA, CDR2 SQIVND (reference sequence). CDR3 amino acids: CASTRGTISGANVLTF.